The sequence of this T cell receptor beta chain was determined in a study of OX40 agonist ivuxolimab in advanced cancers. Findings and caveats of the study: It was also the case that some nonresponders had low normalized T-cell clonal expansion.

Remarks on this clone: Its antigen is currently unknown.

The method was immunoSEQ multiplex PCR; TCRdb's version includes in-frame clones alone and lacks a portion of them. This sample has around 62,000 clones, with more than 75% found just once. This sequence was found in an adult with an advanced solid tumor such as melanoma, head and neck, liver or kidney cancer. This specimen was CD4+ or CD8+ T cells sorted from blood, taken in a trial of the OX40 agonist ivuxolimab.

The CDR3 DNA reads as TGTGCCAGCAGCCAAACCCCGCGGGGGGGACGTGGCTACACCTTC. This codes for CASSQTPRGGRGYTF. The rearrangement links TRBV6-5 to TRBJ1-2, with TRBD1 as a possible D gene (5 bases). Between the trimmed V and J ends, which lost 6 bases and 7 bases, there was a span of 21 bases. Germline-derived CDR1 and CDR2 are MNHEY and SVGAGI. CDR3 length equals 15 residues.